This is a list of T cell receptor beta chains from one sample in a study of blood T cell repertoires in COVID-19. The repertoire was sequenced with immunoSEQ multiplex PCR; TCRdb's copy has only in-frame clones and lacks some. The sample contains a few hundred thousand clones, more than 70% of which appear only once. Material: peripheral blood. The receptors were gathered from a man aged 35 to 55 with acute or convalescent COVID-19. Each CDR3 is given with its conserved first and last residue. A D gene is named only where the DNA matches it firmly. The size field is filled for only some rows; it gives once, few, many or a size class.

>TRBJ2-7|-|TRBV9|-
TGTGCCAGCAGCGTCGACGGGGGATCGGTCTACGAGCAGTACTTC
CASSVDGGSVYEQYF
>TRBJ2-2|-|TRBV28|-
TGTGCCAGCAGTTCCCCTCATACAGGGTCCGGGGAGCTGTTTTTT
CASSSPHTGSGELFF
>TRBJ1-5|TRBD1|TRBV12-3/TRBV12-4|-
TGTGCCAGCTCAGGACAGGGCTATCAGCCCCAGCATTTT
CASSGQGYQPQHF
>TRBJ2-3|-|TRBV27|-
TGTGCCAGCAGTTTAGGCCTGAGCACAGATACGCAGTATTTT
CASSLGLSTDTQYF
>TRBJ1-6|TRBD1|TRBV18|-
TGTGCCAGCTCACCAACCGGGACAGGGGATTCACCCCTCCACTTT
CASSPTGTGDSPLHF
>TRBJ2-1|TRBD2|TRBV2|-
TGTGCCAGAGAGCGGGAGGGGACCTACAATGAGCAGTTCTTC
CAREREGTYNEQFF
>TRBJ2-3|-|TRBV12-3/TRBV12-4|-
TGTGCCAGCAGTCCTAGCACAGATACGCAGTATTTT
CASSPSTDTQYF
>TRBJ2-7|-|TRBV27|few
TGTGCCAGCAGCCCGACAGGACCGAGAGTCGGGGAGCAGTACTTC
CASSPTGPRVGEQYF
>TRBJ1-1|-|TRBV11-3|-
TGTGCCAGCTCGGGAGCTCCTGCGAGCACTGAAGCTTTCTTT
CASSGAPASTEAFF
>TRBJ2-1|-|TRBV5-1|-
TGCGCCAGCAGCCACCTCCGGGCTAGCGTTCGCTCCTACAATGAGCAGTTCTTC
CASSHLRASVRSYNEQFF
>TRBJ1-2|TRBD1|TRBV7-3|-
TGTGCCAGCAGCTTACAACCGGGACAGTACCACACCTTC
CASSLQPGQYHTF
>TRBJ1-1|-|TRBV6-5|-
TGTGCCAGCACGCGAAGGGGGACTGAAGCTTTCTTT
CASTRRGTEAFF
>TRBJ2-1|TRBD2|TRBV9|-
TGTGCCAGCAGCCCAGCGGGGGGAACCTACAATGAGCAGTTCTTC
CASSPAGGTYNEQFF
>TRBJ1-1|-|TRBV12-3/TRBV12-4|-
TGTGCCAGCAGTTTCTCGGGGGCTGAAGCTTTCTTT
CASSFSGAEAFF
>TRBJ2-1|TRBD2|TRBV29-1|-
TGCAGCGTTGAGGGGCTCGGGGCGGGAGGATCGGATGAGCAGTTCTTC
CSVEGLGAGGSDEQFF
>TRBJ1-5|TRBD1|TRBV27|-
TGTGCCAGCAGTCGGACAGGGGGCAGGAATAGCAATCAGCCCCAGCATTTT
CASSRTGGRNSNQPQHF
>TRBJ2-3|TRBD1|TRBV18|-
TGTGCCAGCTCGTCTCCACAGGGGGCGACAACAGATACGCAGTATTTT
CASSSPQGATTDTQYF
>TRBJ2-7|TRBD2|TRBV9|-
TGTGCCAGCAGCCGTAGCGGGGAGAGAAACGAGCAGTACTTC
CASSRSGERNEQYF
>TRBJ2-7|-|TRBV5-1|few
TGCGCCAGCAGCTTGGCCAATGTCGAGCAGTACTTC
CASSLANVEQYF
>TRBJ2-3|TRBD1|TRBV6-4|-
TGTGCCATTGGGGAACCGGGACAGGGGCCAGATACGCAGTATTTT
CAIGEPGQGPDTQYF
>TRBJ1-6|-|TRBV7-9|-
TGTGCCAGCAGCTTAGCGGGGGCGAGAAGTTCACCCCTCCACTTT
CASSLAGARSSPLHF
>TRBJ1-6|-|TRBV9|-
TGTGCCAGCAGCGTAGACAGGGCCAATTCACCCCTCCACTTT
CASSVDRANSPLHF
>TRBJ2-3|TRBD1|TRBV29-1|-
TGCAGCGGGAAGGGACAGTACACAGATACGCAGTATTTT
CSGKGQYTDTQYF
>TRBJ2-1|TRBD2|TRBV13|-
TGTGCCAGCAGCTTATATCGGACTAGCGGAAAAGAGCAGTTCTTC
CASSLYRTSGKEQFF
>TRBJ1-3|TRBD1|TRBV28|-
TGTGCCAGCAGTTCCTCCGGGACAGGGACCCTCGCCACCATATATTTT
CASSSSGTGTLATIYF
>TRBJ1-1|TRBD1|TRBV4-1|-
TGCGCCAGCAGCCAAGAAAGGGTCCAAAGTACAGGGGACACTGAAGCTTTCTTT
CASSQERVQSTGDTEAFF
>TRBJ2-3|TRBD2|TRBV11-2|-
TGTGCCAGCAGCCCAGGGACTAGCGGGGGGTCGCAGTATTTT
CASSPGTSGGSQYF
>TRBJ1-2|TRBD1|TRBV28|-
TGTGCCAGCAGTTCAACCGGACAGGAGTATGGCTACACCTTC
CASSSTGQEYGYTF
>TRBJ2-3|TRBD2|TRBV5-1|-
TGCGCCAGCAGCTTGGGACTAGCGGCTACTAGCACAGATACGCAGTATTTT
CASSLGLAATSTDTQYF
>TRBJ2-3|-|TRBV7-2|-
TGTGCCAGCAACATAGAGGTGGCAGATGATACGCAGTATTTT
CASNIEVADDTQYF
>TRBJ2-1|TRBD2|TRBV7-3|-
TGTGCCAGCAGCTTAGATCTAGCGGGAAAGGATGAGCAGTTCTTC
CASSLDLAGKDEQFF
>TRBJ2-7|-|TRBV27|-
TGTGCCAGCAGTTTAAAGGGAGCGGGCTACGAGCAGTACTTC
CASSLKGAGYEQYF
>TRBJ1-2|-|TRBV29-1|-
TGCAGCGTTGTCCCCGGGACACCGTATGGCTACACCTTC
CSVVPGTPYGYTF
>TRBJ1-2|-|TRBV14|-
TGTGCCAGCAGCCAACTTGAGGGCCCGTACTATGGCTACACCTTC
CASSQLEGPYYGYTF
>TRBJ2-7|-|TRBV11-2|-
TGTGCCAGCAGCTTAGAATACAAGTACGAGCAGTACTTC
CASSLEYKYEQYF
>TRBJ2-1|TRBD2|TRBV5-4|-
TGTGCCAGCAGCTTGAGCGGGAGGGGAACCTACAATGAGCAGTTCTTC
CASSLSGRGTYNEQFF
>TRBJ2-7|-|TRBV12-3/TRBV12-4|once
TGTGCCAGCGCTACCTTGGACGAGCAGTACTTC
CASATLDEQYF
>TRBJ1-2|TRBD1|TRBV6-5|-
TGTGCCAGCAGCCGGACAGGGAATGGCTACACCTTC
CASSRTGNGYTF
>TRBJ2-7|-|TRBV6-1|-
TGTGCCAGCAGTGGATTCCTAAGAACTTACTCCTACGAGCAGTACTTC
CASSGFLRTYSYEQYF
>TRBJ1-2|-|TRBV18|-
TGTGCCAGCTCGGGAACGAACAGGGCCGATACTAACTATGGCTACACCTTC
CASSGTNRADTNYGYTF
>TRBJ1-2|TRBD1|TRBV20-1|-
TGCAGTGCTAGTTCGGGGACAGTCAGATACACCTTC
CSASSGTVRYTF
>TRBJ2-5|-|TRBV19|-
TGTGCCAGTAGTATCGGATGGACATCAGAGACCCAGTACTTC
CASSIGWTSETQYF